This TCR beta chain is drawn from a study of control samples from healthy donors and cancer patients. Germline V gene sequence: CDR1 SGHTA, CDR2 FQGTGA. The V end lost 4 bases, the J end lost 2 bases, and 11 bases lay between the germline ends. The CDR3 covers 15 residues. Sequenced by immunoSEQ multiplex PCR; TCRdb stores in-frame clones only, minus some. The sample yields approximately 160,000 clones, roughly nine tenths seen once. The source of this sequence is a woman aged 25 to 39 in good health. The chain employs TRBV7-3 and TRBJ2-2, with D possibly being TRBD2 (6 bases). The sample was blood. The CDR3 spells CASSSGLQNTGELFF. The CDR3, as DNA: TGTGCCAGCAGCTCGGGACTGCAAAACACCGGGGAGCTGTTTTTT.